These 5 T cell receptor beta chains came from one sample sequenced in a study of blood T cell repertoires in COVID-19 (dated by TCRdb to the early 2020s). The receptor library was made with the immunoSEQ multiplex PCR assay. Held by TCRdb, this immuneACCESS table contains in-frame sequences only and omits some clones. Under half of the omission traces to an unresolved V gene where checked; the cause of the rest is unknown. Recorded for this sample are under 60,000 clones; 65% to 90% of them occurred a single time. The top ten clonotypes cover 7.3% of the sample. Source material: peripheral blood. Every receptor here comes from a man in his forties with acute or convalescent COVID-19.

The genes are TRBV5-6 and TRBJ1-1; D is unclear. Germline CDR1 reads SGHDT; CDR2 reads YYEEEE. The CDR3 sequence is 19 residues long. The germline V and J ends were trimmed by 3 bases and 1 base, with 25 bases remaining between them. The CDR3 protein is CASSSTRQGGNLRNTEAFF. In DNA form, the CDR3 reads TGTGCCAGCAGCTCGACCCGACAAGGAGGGAATTTGAGGAACACTGAAGCTTTCTTT. Combining the CDR3 with reference TRBV5-6 and TRBJ1-1 gives the whole variable domain DAGVTQSPTHLIKTRGQQVTLRCSPKSGHDTVSWYQQALGQGPQFIFQYYEEEERQRGNFPDRFSGHQFPNYSSELNVNALLLGDSALYLCASSSTRQGGNLRNTEAFFGQGTRLTVV.

The chain has TRBV27 and TRBJ1-6, with D possibly TRBD1 on 6 matching bases. Germline V gene data show CDR1 as MNHEY and CDR2 as SMNVEV (reference sequence). This CDR3 comprises 14 residues. The V and J ends lost 6 bases and 6 bases respectively, with 12 bases between them. CDR3 nucleotide sequence: TGTGCCAGCAGGCTGTCGGACAGTAATTCACCCCTCCACTTT. Its translation: CASRLSDSNSPLHF.

The chain recombines TRBV7-6 with TRBJ1-2; the match to TRBD1 covers 7 bases. V was clipped by 1 base and J by 2 bases; unmatched bases: 7. The CDR3 runs 16 residues. Germline V gives CDR1 SGHVS, CDR2 FNYEAQ. Here the CDR3 reads CASSLGRTGANYGYTF. CDR3 DNA sequence: TGTGCCAGCAGCTTAGGAAGAACAGGGGCAAACTATGGCTACACCTTC. The whole variable domain, remainder taken from reference TRBV7-6 and TRBJ1-2, is GAGVSQSPRYKVTKRGQDVALRCDPISGHVSLYWYRQALGQGPEFLTYFNYEAQQDKSGLPNDRFSAERPEGSISTLTIQRTEQRDSAMYRCASSLGRTGANYGYTFGSGTRLTVV.

V and J are TRBV28 and TRBJ1-3, with 13 bases that match TRBD2. The J call could be wrong; TRBJ2-2 is a better fit for the DNA end. The CDR3 sequence is 17 residues long. Germline V gene data show CDR1 as MDHEN and CDR2 as SYDVKM. CDR3 DNA: TGTGCCAGCAGTTTGTGGAGACTAGCGGGGGGACCCGGGGAGCTGTTTTTT. Protein sequence: CASSLWRLAGGPGELFF.

This clone turned up a few times. This chain joins TRBV19 and TRBJ1-5; maybe TRBD1 (5 bases). This CDR3 has 17 residues. The V and J ends lost 3 bases and 1 base respectively, with 16 bases between them. CDR1 and CDR2 from the germline V gene are LNHDA and SQIVND (reference sequence). The CDR3 DNA sequence: TGTGCCAGTAGTATGGGACTCCGGGAAGGGAGCAATCAGCCCCAGCATTTT. It encodes CASSMGLREGSNQPQHF. The whole variable domain, filled in from reference TRBV19 and TRBJ1-5, reads DGGITQSPKYLFRKEGQNVTLSCEQNLNHDAMYWYRQDPGQGLRLIYYSQIVNDFQKGDIAEGYSVSREKKESFPLTVTSAQKNPTAFYLCASSMGLREGSNQPQHFGDGTRLSIL.